The T cell receptor (beta chain) under discussion was sequenced for a study of cytomegalovirus exposure and HLA in healthy donors. PCR employed 60 Vbeta and 13 Jbeta primers. Here immunoSEQ multiplex PCR was the method, and the copy in TCRdb shows in-frame clones only, minus some. The data contain some 130,000 clones, around 63% of them singletons. The germline V gene encodes CDR1 LNHDA and CDR2 SQIVND (reference sequence). There are 15 residues in the CDR3. V was pared by 4 bases and J by 10 bases, with 8 bases of the junction left unmatched. This chain connects TRBV19 to TRBJ2-5; 14 bases fit TRBD2. The receptor was isolated from a human donor in good health. The specimen sequenced was PBMCs. CDR3 nucleotide sequence: TGTGCCAGTAGTAAGGGGACTAGCGGGAGTCGGGGCCAGTACTTC. Translation: CASSKGTSGSRGQYF.